The 25 T cell receptor beta chains below were found in one sample sequenced in a study of blood T cell repertoires in COVID-19. The method was immunoSEQ multiplex PCR; TCRdb's version includes in-frame clones alone and lacks a portion of them. Of 240,000 or so clones in the sample, about 80% were seen once. Source material: peripheral blood. Source of these receptors: a woman older than 75 with acute or convalescent COVID-19.

The rearrangement links TRBV7-6 to TRBJ2-7; TRBD2 matches at 9 bases. Trimming cost V 5 bases and J 3 bases; bases outside gene matches: 8. This CDR3 is built from 15 residues. Germline CDR1 and CDR2: SGHVS and FNYEAQ. The CDR3 is CASSEGLAPNYEQYF. The DNA of the CDR3 is TGTGCCAGCAGCGAGGGACTAGCCCCCAACTACGAGCAGTACTTC.

The chain uses TRBV6-5 and TRBJ1-5; 10 bases are shared with TRBD1. The CDR3 contains 15 residues. From germline, CDR1 is MNHEY and CDR2 SVGAGI. After removal of 6 bases from V and 6 bases from J, the junction contained 8 bases not matched to a gene. CDR3 sequence reads: CASRARTGGSQPQHF. CDR3 nucleotides: TGTGCCAGCAGAGCTAGGACAGGGGGTAGTCAGCCCCAGCATTTT.

This clone was picked up one time. The gene calls are TRBV9 and TRBJ1-5, with 12 bases aligning to TRBD1. This CDR3 comprises 16 residues. CDR1 is SGDLS, CDR2 YYNGEE, per germline. V dropped 0 bases and J dropped 10; count of bases not matched to a gene: 8. The CDR3 reads CASSVGSGTGGGPQHF. In DNA, the CDR3 is TGTGCCAGCAGCGTAGGGTCGGGGACAGGGGGCGGACCCCAGCATTTT.

This clone has only a few counts. This chain uses TRBV5-6 with TRBJ1-2; tentatively, D is TRBD1 (5 bases). V gave up 1 base and J gave up 6 bases, with 10 bases separating them. Looked up from germline, CDR1 is SGHDT and CDR2 is YYEEEE. The length of the CDR3 is 13 residues. CDR3 bases: TGTGCCAGCAGCTTGTTTCAGGGCGATGGCTACACCTTC. This translates into CASSLFQGDGYTF.

The chain recombines TRBV5-1 with TRBJ1-1; D gene unclear. This CDR3 region has 12 residues. V lost 3 bases, J lost 11 bases, and 14 bases lay in between. Germline V CDR1 and CDR2: SGHRS, YFSETQ. The chain's CDR3 is CASSSEGLDAFF. The CDR3 region has the DNA TGCGCCAGCAGCTCCGAGGGTTTGGATGCTTTCTTT.

The rearrangement uses TRBV18 and TRBJ1-2; the D gene is possibly TRBD1 (6 bases). The V end lost 2 bases, the J end lost 2 bases, and 9 bases lay between the germline ends. Germline CDR1 and CDR2: KGHSH and LQKENI. The CDR3 has 14 amino acids. The CDR3 DNA is TGTGCCAGCTCACCAGGGGGGGCGAACTATGGCTACACCTTC. Translated: CASSPGGANYGYTF.

V and J are TRBV7-8 and TRBJ2-2, with TRBD2 as a possible D gene (5 bases). The CDR3 consists of 15 residues. V lost 0 bases and J 7 bases, leaving 12 bases between the germline ends. Germline V gene data show CDR1 as SGHVS and CDR2 as FQNEAQ. The CDR3 coding sequence is TGTGCCAGCAGCTTAGCTAGGACTTTTGGCGGGGAGCTGTTTTTT. This gives the protein CASSLARTFGGELFF.

This rearrangement joins TRBV19 to TRBJ2-2, with 9 bases fitting TRBD2. Germline CDR1 reads LNHDA; CDR2 reads SQIVND (reference sequence). CDR3 length equals 14 residues. V trimming: 5 bases; J trimming: 5 bases; junction bases outside the gene matches: 3. The CDR3 here is CASSFTSGTGELFF. The CDR3 coding sequence is TGTGCCAGTAGTTTTACTAGCGGGACCGGGGAGCTGTTTTTT.

This chain uses TRBV10-1 with TRBJ1-1, with D uncertain. The CDR3 covers 14 residues. V was trimmed by 3 bases and J by 0 bases, leaving 8 bases between them. Germline V gene sequence: CDR1 WNHNN, CDR2 SYGVQD (reference sequence). The CDR3 sequence: CASSDGSLNTEAFF. In DNA form, the CDR3 reads TGCGCCAGCAGTGATGGCAGTTTGAACACTGAAGCTTTCTTT.

The chain combines TRBV4-3 with TRBJ2-6; D unclear. Trimming left V 0 bases short and J 0 bases short, with 6 bases between. Germline CDR1 LGHNA, CDR2 YSLEER. The CDR3 extends over 16 amino acids. The CDR3 DNA is TGCGCCAGCAGCCAAGATCCCTACTCTGGGGCCAACGTCCTGACTTTC. Protein product: CASSQDPYSGANVLTF.

J is TRBJ1-1 and V is TRBV5-1; a weak D match, TRBD1 (6 bases). CDR3 length: 15 residues. V lost 3 bases and J lost 5, with 17 bases in between. Per germline, CDR1 SGHRS and CDR2 YFSETQ. In DNA, the CDR3 is TGCGCCAGCAGCTACACGGCGGGGGGCAAGACTGAAGCTTTCTTT. This codes for CASSYTAGGKTEAFF.

The V and J genes are TRBV18 and TRBJ2-1, with 14 bases that match TRBD2. The length of the CDR3 is 19 residues. CDR1 and CDR2 from the germline V gene are KGHSH and LQKENI. V lost 2 bases and J lost 9; bases outside the gene matches: 15. CDR3 in amino acids: CASSPSAVGTSGRAAEQFF. CDR3 DNA sequence: TGTGCCAGCTCACCATCCGCTGTGGGGACTAGCGGGAGAGCGGCTGAGCAGTTCTTC.

This clone was detected only a few times. This chain joins TRBV3-1 (or the pseudogene TRBV3-2) and TRBJ1-2; D gene uncertain. This CDR3 comprises 13 residues. Germline CDR1 reads LGHDT; CDR2 reads YNNKEL (reference sequence). Trimming pared 1 base from V and 6 bases from J, leaving 9 bases between. CDR3 residues: CASSQVRVDGYTF. As DNA, the CDR3 is TGTGCCAGCAGCCAAGTTAGAGTTGATGGCTACACCTTC.

V usage is TRBV19 and J usage is TRBJ1-1, with a tentative D call TRBD1 (5 bases). The CDR3 runs 13 residues. Between the trimmed V and J ends, which lost 4 bases and 0 bases, there was a span of 6 bases. Germline V gene lookup returns CDR1 LNHDA and CDR2 SQIVND (reference sequence). DNA of the CDR3: TGTGCCAGTAGTACGACAGTGAACACTGAAGCTTTCTTT. This codes for CASSTTVNTEAFF. Together with reference TRBV19 and TRBJ1-1, the CDR3 gives the full variable domain: DGGITQSPKYLFRKEGQNVTLSCEQNLNHDAMYWYRQDPGQGLRLIYYSQIVNDFQKGDIAEGYSVSREKKESFPLTVTSAQKNPTAFYLCASSTTVNTEAFFGQGTRLTVV.

This chain uses TRBV9 with TRBJ2-1, with D unclear. The CDR3 consists of 17 residues. V was pared by 0 bases and J by 7 bases, with 20 bases between. From germline, CDR1 is SGDLS and CDR2 YYNGEE. CDR3 nucleotides: TGTGCCAGCAGCGTAGCCCCCCCCGGGTCAACGGGTAATGAGCAGTTCTTC. This encodes CASSVAPPGSTGNEQFF.

This clone was found a few times. The chain employs TRBV19 and TRBJ1-6; unclear D gene. The CDR3 totals 17 residues. Germline V gene lookup returns CDR1 LNHDA and CDR2 SQIVND (reference sequence). V lost 3 bases and J 4 bases, leaving 16 bases between the germline ends. The CDR3 DNA reads TGTGCCAGTAGTATTGGCGACTCCACCACTTATAATTCACCCCTCCACTTT. It translates to CASSIGDSTTYNSPLHF. The complete variable domain, with remaining parts taken from reference TRBV19 and TRBJ1-6, reads DGGITQSPKYLFRKEGQNVTLSCEQNLNHDAMYWYRQDPGQGLRLIYYSQIVNDFQKGDIAEGYSVSREKKESFPLTVTSAQKNPTAFYLCASSIGDSTTYNSPLHFGNGTRLTVT.

This clone was seen a handful of times. The chain uses TRBV5-6 and TRBJ1-6; 8 bases fit TRBD1. The V gene's germline CDR1 is SGHDT and CDR2 YYEEEE. V was clipped by 4 bases and J by 7 bases; unmatched bases: 4. The CDR3 totals 14 residues. CDR3 bases: TGTGCCAGCAGCACACGACAGGGGAATTCACCCCTCCACTTT. Translated, it gives CASSTRQGNSPLHF.

The rearrangement uses TRBV4-1 and TRBJ2-5; D gene ambiguous. The CDR3 spans 14 residues. Looked up from germline, CDR1 is MGHRA and CDR2 is YSYEKL. V lost 1 base, J lost 1 base, and 7 bases lay in between. The DNA for the CDR3 is TGCGCCAGCAGCCAAGTCAGTGCCCAAGAGACCCAGTACTTC. Its translation: CASSQVSAQETQYF.

The chain carries TRBV5-1 and TRBJ2-6; 10 bases align to TRBD1. V shed 4 bases, J shed 0 bases, and the junction held 10 bases outside the gene matches. There are 19 residues in the CDR3. Germline loops: CDR1 SGHRS, CDR2 YFSETQ. The DNA for the CDR3 is TGCGCCAGCAGCGGCAGACCGGGACAGGGGATCTCTGGGGCCAACGTCCTGACTTTC. Translating gives CASSGRPGQGISGANVLTF. The variable domain in full, with the rest retrieved from reference TRBV5-1 and TRBJ2-6, is KAGVTQTPRYLIKTRGQQVTLSCSPISGHRSVSWYQQTPGQGLQFLFEYFSETQRNKGNFPGRFSGRQFSNSRSEMNVSTLELGDSALYLCASSGRPGQGISGANVLTFGAGSRLTVL.

This clone was recorded a few times. V is TRBV9 and J is TRBJ1-1; 7 bases are a match to TRBD1. The CDR3 is made up of 14 amino acids. Germline assignment: CDR1 SGDLS and CDR2 YYNGEE. V shed 2 bases and J 2 bases; nucleotides not matched to a gene: 3. This CDR3 reads CASSVTGANTEAFF. The CDR3 region has the DNA TGTGCCAGCAGCGTCACAGGGGCAAACACTGAAGCTTTCTTT.

V usage is TRBV7-2 and J usage is TRBJ2-7, with TRBD1 identical over 12 bases. Germline values: CDR1 SGHTA, CDR2 FQGNSA. This CDR3 is built from 14 residues. The V segment lost 3 bases and the J segment 8 bases; nucleotides outside the gene matches: 5. The CDR3: CASSLAGQGAKQYF. CDR3 DNA sequence: TGTGCCAGCAGCTTGGCGGGACAGGGGGCCAAGCAGTACTTC.

The rearrangement links TRBV6-2 or TRBV6-3 to TRBJ2-3; 15 bases map to TRBD2. The germline V gene encodes CDR1 MNHEY and CDR2 SVGEGT. This CDR3 region has 16 residues. V gave up 4 bases and J gave up 5 bases; unmatched junction bases: 4. CDR3 loop: CASSWTSGGAKDTQYF. The CDR3 region has the DNA TGTGCCAGCAGTTGGACTAGCGGGGGGGCTAAAGATACGCAGTATTTT.

This clone showed up just once. The chain carries TRBV2 and TRBJ1-2, with D perhaps TRBD1 (6 bases). The ends were cut back, 6 bases at V and 2 bases at J, with 10 bases in the middle. The germline V gene has CDR1 SNHLY and CDR2 FYNNEI. The CDR3 is 13 amino acids. In DNA form, the CDR3 reads TGTGCCAGCAGGGGCAGGGGAAACTATGGCTACACCTTC. Amino acid sequence: CASRGRGNYGYTF.

The rearrangement links TRBV6-5 to TRBJ1-1; the match to TRBD1 covers 9 bases. Germline V CDR1 and CDR2: MNHEY, SVGAGI. The CDR3 has 14 residues. J was trimmed by 3 bases and V by 7 bases; bases with no gene match: 6. The CDR3 is CASTADRGDTEAFF. CDR3 nucleotide sequence: TGTGCCAGCACCGCGGACAGGGGTGACACTGAAGCTTTCTTT.

V and J are TRBV19 and TRBJ2-5; no definite D call. This CDR3 has 14 amino acids. Deletions cut 5 bases from V and 0 bases from J, with 10 bases between. Germline V gene data show CDR1 as LNHDA and CDR2 as SQIVND (reference sequence). CDR3: CASSSTLHQETQYF. The CDR3 DNA follows: TGTGCCAGTAGTTCGACTCTGCACCAAGAGACCCAGTACTTC. The variable domain in full, completed from reference TRBV19 and TRBJ2-5, reads DGGITQSPKYLFRKEGQNVTLSCEQNLNHDAMYWYRQDPGQGLRLIYYSQIVNDFQKGDIAEGYSVSREKKESFPLTVTSAQKNPTAFYLCASSSTLHQETQYFGPGTRLLVL.